Given below is one T cell receptor beta chain in context. What this receptor recognizes is not known. Base-call qualities are not available, and no considerably larger clone is one nucleotide away. This record comes from a study of blood T cell repertoires in COVID-19 (TCRdb year 2020). Context from the whole study: Collaborator samples came from the United States, Italy and Spain and covered acute and convalescent phases of COVID-19. The prospective study material was composed of cDNA or gDNA derived from T cells, B-cell-depleted T cells, or PBMCs. Deeply sampled blood TCRbeta repertoires from subjects exposed to, actively infected with, or recovered from COVID-19 were included in the dataset. The repertoires were made available in a free public database intended to serve as a resource for research on the immune response to SARS-CoV-2. Samples came from the ongoing ImmuneRACE study (first 160 participants) plus 1,254 subjects from 6 global collaborators. Sample metadata almost always included a de-identified subject ID, COVID-19 status, age in years and sex. Where available, HLA class I and class II types were taken from metadata supplied by the sample provider and were not determined by assay-based typing.

Results and caveats for the whole study, not just this receptor: How much clinical and demographic metadata was included differed by source and by participant, and the metadata was provided uncurated.

The junction shows trimming of 0 bases on V and 1 base on J, plus 10 bases between the germline ends. Spanning cysteine to phenylalanine, the CDR3 consists of 16 amino acids. Of the read, only the CDR3 DNA is kept; its 48 bases are in frame from base 1. The germline V gene encodes CDR1 LGHNA and CDR2 YSLEER. The immunoSEQ Assay, a bias-controlled multiplex PCR, was used to amplify TCRbeta CDR3 regions from genomic DNA. The original methods were these. Nucleated cell counts per sample were estimated from amplification of reference gene primers within the assay. Sequence reads were collapsed and filtered to measure the absolute abundance of every unique TCRbeta CDR3 rearrangement. Productive Simpson clonality was computed per sample as the square root of Simpson's diversity index over productive rearrangements. Sourced from immuneACCESS, this table was stored by TCRdb with only in-frame sequences that have V and J called. A share of the clones is absent; for the studies checked, an unresolved V gene accounts for under half, and the remainder has no known explanation. V and J calls and clone size are given by that table; D and trimming were obtained from the DNA. Here the sample has around 210,000 clones; just over 85% occur a single time. The ten largest make up around 1.5% of the sample.

Collaborating institutions collected whole blood in K2EDTA tubes following their own protocols. For TCRbeta analysis, collaborators shipped samples in one of three forms: frozen whole blood, isolated PBMCs, or DNA extracted from either of those sample types. Here the chain combines TRBV4-3 and TRBJ2-1, with an unclear D gene assignment. Sample: peripheral blood. The sequence was obtained from a man between 18 and 29 years old with active or convalescent COVID-19. The CDR3 amino acid sequence is: CASSQEARLSYNEQFF. The bases are TGCGCCAGCAGCCAAGAAGCTAGGTTATCCTACAATGAGCAGTTCTTC.